This section outlines one TCR beta chain sequence together with its context. Antigen specificity is unknown. The data originate from a study of T cell responses to AZD1222 COVID-19 vaccine. Looking at the study overall: Pooled together were second doses at about 4 or about 12 weeks. Study-level results: At baseline, just a handful of AZD1222 recipients tested seropositive. Compared with day 0, the breadth and depth of the Spike-specific TCR repertoire rose significantly after two doses of AZD1222.

Sequencing used immunoSEQ multiplex PCR; TCRdb keeps in-frame clones, though not all of them. The sample shows around 140,000 clones, roughly nine tenths of them seen only once. This receptor was taken from an adult in good health. Material: peripheral blood, obtained on day 0 of AZD1222 vaccination.

The CDR3 sequence is CASRKTGGQGGELFF. The CDR3 nucleotides are TGCGCCAGCAGAAAAACAGGGGGCCAGGGAGGGGAGCTGTTTTTT. This sequence joins TRBV5-1 and TRBJ2-2; TRBD1 aligns across 9 bases. In germline, CDR1 is SGHRS, CDR2 YFSETQ. The CDR3 spans 15 residues. V shed 5 bases, J shed 8 bases, and the junction held 10 bases outside the gene matches.